The 14 T cell receptor beta chains presented below share a single source sample, sequenced in a study of CD8 T cells in Susac syndrome. The authors reverse transcribed roughly 0.5 to 1 ug RNA with random hexamers. TCRdb called the immunoSEQ multiplex PCR reads again in MiXCR, with one record for every CDR3 protein. The table shows about 130,000 distinct CDR3 sequences, with around 91% occurring only once. Specimen: CD8+ T cells from PBMCs. Receptor source: a human donor with multiple sclerosis.

The chain has TRBV1 and TRBJ1-1; TRBD1 reflects the table's D call only, with no check against the DNA. TRBV1 is marked as a pseudogene. The CDR3 has 17 residues. The CDR3, as DNA: TGCACCAGCAGCCAGGCCACGAAGACAGGGATGTACACTGAAGCTTTCTTT. Amino acid sequence: CTSSQATKTGMYTEAFF.

The V gene is TRBV5-5, the J gene TRBJ1-5; D not certain. Per germline, CDR1 SGHKS and CDR2 YYEKEE (reference sequence). CDR3 size: 13 residues. Trimming stripped 4 bases from V and 5 bases from J, with 10 bases between. CDR3 DNA sequence: TGTGCCAGCAGCCTCGACGGAGATCAGCCCCAGCATTTT. Translation: CASSLDGDQPQHF.

The chain is built from TRBV2 and TRBJ1-1, with D uncertain. CDR1 and CDR2 from the germline V gene are SNHLY and FYNNEI. Deletions cut 7 bases from V and 3 bases from J, with 24 bases between. The CDR3 contains 17 residues. CDR3 in amino acids: CASTWSRTAGWDTEAFF. As DNA, the CDR3 is TGTGCCAGCACCTGGTCAAGGACGGCCGGGTGGGACACTGAAGCTTTCTTT. Full variable domain (missing parts from reference TRBV2 and TRBJ1-1): EPEVTQTPSHQVTQMGQEVILRCVPISNHLYFYWYRQILGQKVEFLVSFYNNEISEKSEIFDDQFSVERPDGSNFTLKIRSTKLEDSAMYFCASTWSRTAGWDTEAFFGQGTRLTVV.

A few counts support this clonotype. The V gene is TRBV6-5, the J gene TRBJ2-1; D unclear. The CDR3 extends over 13 amino acids. The germline gives CDR1 MNHEY, CDR2 SVGAGI. Trimming took 2 bases from V and 3 from J, leaving 5 bases between them. The CDR3 reads CASSYGRYNEQFF. CDR3 DNA: TGTGCCAGCAGTTACGGCCGCTACAATGAGCAGTTCTTC.

The rearrangement uses TRBV30 and TRBJ2-1, with TRBD2 identical over 7 bases. The germline CDR1 and CDR2 sequences are GTSNPN and SVGIG (reference sequence). This CDR3 spans 16 amino acids. J was trimmed by 3 bases and V by 0 bases; bases with no gene match: 8. For the CDR3, the DNA is TGTGCCTGGAGTGTACAGAGCGGGGAGCTCTACAATGAGCAGTTCTTC. Protein sequence: CAWSVQSGELYNEQFF.

The chain couples TRBV5-1 to TRBJ2-1; weak D call: TRBD1 (5 bases). Germline CDR1 reads SGHRS; CDR2 reads YFSETQ. V lost 4 bases, J lost 7 bases, and 12 bases lay in between. The CDR3 is made up of 13 amino acids. In nucleotides, the CDR3 is TGCGCCAGCAGCCCTGACAGTAAGAATGAGCAGTTCTTC. Translated: CASSPDSKNEQFF.

In this sample, this clonotype turned up once. The chain uses TRBV12-3 or TRBV12-4 and TRBJ1-1; 8 bases are shared with TRBD1. Trimming cost V 7 bases and J 4 bases; bases outside gene matches: 5. The CDR3 has 13 residues. The CDR3: CASTRTGLTEAFF. The CDR3 bases are TGTGCCAGCACCCGGACAGGGCTCACTGAAGCTTTCTTT.

The genes are TRBV12-3 or TRBV12-4 and TRBJ2-7, with D perhaps matching TRBD1 or TRBD2 (6 bases each). Trimming left V 4 bases short and J 1 base short, with 11 bases between. The length of the CDR3 is 14 residues. CDR3 region: CASSWGDTSYEQYF. In nucleotides, the CDR3 is TGTGCCAGCAGTTGGGGGGACACGTCCTACGAGCAGTACTTC.

This clonotype appeared a single time. The J gene is TRBJ2-2, the V gene TRBV5-1; D may be TRBD2 (5 bases). V was clipped by 0 bases and J by 7 bases, with 19 bases between them. The CDR3 consists of 17 residues. Germline CDR1 is SGHRS and CDR2 is YFSETQ. The CDR3 DNA sequence: TGCGCCAGCAGCTTGGGGCAGTCAGCTAGAGGGCTCGGGGAGCTGTTTTTT. Its protein product is CASSLGQSARGLGELFF. Looking up the rest from reference TRBV5-1 and TRBJ2-2 gives the full variable domain: KAGVTQTPRYLIKTRGQQVTLSCSPISGHRSVSWYQQTPGQGLQFLFEYFSETQRNKGNFPGRFSGRQFSNSRSEMNVSTLELGDSALYLCASSLGQSARGLGELFFGEGSRLTVL.

J is TRBJ2-7 and V is TRBV25-1, with D possibly being TRBD2 (5 bases). The CDR3 is 16 residues long. V was cut by 4 bases and J by 2 bases, with 18 bases left in between. The germline CDR1 and CDR2 sequences are MGHDK and SYGVNS. The CDR3 DNA is TGTGCCAGCAGTGTAGTATTCCCGGGAACTACCTACGAGCAGTACTTC. Residues: CASSVVFPGTTYEQYF.

The J gene is TRBJ2-1, the V gene TRBV20-1; 10 bases fit TRBD2. CDR1 and CDR2 from the germline V gene are DFQATT and SNEGSKA (reference sequence). Trimming at V came to 0 bases and at J to 4 bases, leaving 3 bases not matched to a gene. CDR3 length: 15 amino acids. CDR3 protein: CSARDTSGVYNEQFF. The CDR3, as DNA: TGCAGTGCTAGAGATACTAGCGGGGTATACAATGAGCAGTTCTTC.

V is TRBV5-6 and J is TRBJ1-3; D remains unclear. V lost 2 bases to trimming and J lost 1 base, with 7 bases between them. The CDR3 totals 14 residues. Germline V CDR1 and CDR2: SGHDT, YYEEEE. The CDR3 sequence is CASSFGASGNTIYF. CDR3 in DNA: TGTGCCAGCAGCTTCGGCGCTTCTGGAAACACCATATATTTT.

The CDR3 spells CASSQGAYYGYTF. As DNA, the CDR3 is TGTGCCAGCAGCCAAGGGGCCTACTATGGCTACACCTTC. The rearrangement uses TRBV3-1 and TRBJ1-2; no firm D call. The CDR3 sequence is 13 residues long. Germline values: CDR1 LGHDT, CDR2 YNNKEL (reference sequence). V lost 1 base, J lost 3 bases, and 6 bases lay in between. The full variable domain, its missing parts supplied by reference TRBV3-1 and TRBJ1-2, is DTAVSQTPKYLVTQMGNDKSIKCEQNLGHDTMYWYKQDSKKFLKIMFSYNNKELIINETVPNRFSPKSPDKAHLNLHINSLELGDSAVYFCASSQGAYYGYTFGSGTRLTVV.

The chain has TRBV5-6 and TRBJ2-1; D might be TRBD1 (5 bases). V was clipped by 4 bases and J by 0 bases, with 14 bases between them. This CDR3 contains 16 residues. Germline V CDR1 and CDR2: SGHDT, YYEEEE. CDR3: CASSPTVSSSYNEQFF. CDR3 in DNA: TGTGCCAGCAGCCCGACAGTTTCTAGCTCCTACAATGAGCAGTTCTTC.